This T cell receptor beta chain was identified in a study of T cell responses to AZD1222 COVID-19 vaccine. Study-wide results and limits: White British donors predominated, females outnumbered males, and clonal diversity was possibly underestimated.

V shed 0 bases, J shed 7 bases, and the junction held 16 bases outside the gene matches. The CDR3 length is 19 residues. The germline V gene encodes CDR1 MGHRA and CDR2 YSYEKL. Worth noting for this clone: Its antigen is currently unknown.

The table came from immunoSEQ multiplex PCR; TCRdb's copy has only in-frame clones and leaves some out. The repertoire holds about 93,000 clones, with approximately 88% as singletons. The sample in question was peripheral blood, obtained on day 0 of AZD1222 vaccination. The chain recombines TRBV4-1 with TRBJ2-1; 9 bases are a match to TRBD2. This TCR came from an adult in good health. Written as DNA, the CDR3 is TGCGCCAGCAGCCAAGATGGTAAGAGCGGGAGGTTCTCCACGAATGAGCAGTTCTTC. Its protein is CASSQDGKSGRFSTNEQFF.